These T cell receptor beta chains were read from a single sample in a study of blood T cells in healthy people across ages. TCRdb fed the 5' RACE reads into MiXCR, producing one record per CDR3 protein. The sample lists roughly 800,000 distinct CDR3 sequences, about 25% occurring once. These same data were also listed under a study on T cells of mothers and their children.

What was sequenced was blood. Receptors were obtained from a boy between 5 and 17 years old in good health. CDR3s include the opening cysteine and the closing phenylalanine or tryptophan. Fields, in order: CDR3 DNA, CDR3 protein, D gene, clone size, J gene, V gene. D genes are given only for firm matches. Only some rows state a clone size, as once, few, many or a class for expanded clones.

CDR3 DNA: TGTGCCAGCAGCCCTCGGCAAGGGGTCGGTTGGGAGACCCAGTACTTC; CDR3 protein: CASSPRQGVGWETQYF; D gene: -; clone size: -; J gene: TRBJ2-5; V gene: TRBV7-9
CDR3 DNA: TGCAGTGCTAGTGCGGGACAGCCCTATGGCTACACCTTC; CDR3 protein: CSASAGQPYGYTF; D gene: TRBD1; clone size: -; J gene: TRBJ1-2; V gene: TRBV20-1
CDR3 DNA: TGTGCCAGCAGTTACTCGAAAGTTGGGACAGGCCCTCAGGATTATGGCTACACCTTC; CDR3 protein: CASSYSKVGTGPQDYGYTF; D gene: TRBD1; clone size: few; J gene: TRBJ1-2; V gene: TRBV6-5
CDR3 DNA: TGTGCCAGCAGGGCACTCTCGAACACTGAAGCTTTCTTT; CDR3 protein: CASRALSNTEAFF; D gene: -; clone size: -; J gene: TRBJ1-1; V gene: TRBV2
CDR3 DNA: TGTGCCAGCAGTCCCATAGCGGGGGAGCAACAGTTCTTC; CDR3 protein: CASSPIAGEQQFF; D gene: TRBD2; clone size: -; J gene: TRBJ2-1; V gene: TRBV6-2/TRBV6-3
CDR3 DNA: TGTGCCAGCAGTTTAGGGACAGGGGCTGGGTATGAGCAGTTCTTC; CDR3 protein: CASSLGTGAGYEQFF; D gene: TRBD1; clone size: -; J gene: TRBJ2-1; V gene: TRBV27
CDR3 DNA: TGTGCCAGCAGTTCGGGGGCAAGGGGGCATCGTGAGACCCAGTACTTC; CDR3 protein: CASSSGARGHRETQYF; D gene: -; clone size: -; J gene: TRBJ2-5; V gene: TRBV28
CDR3 DNA: TGTGCCAGCAGCCCCTGGATTGGCGAGACCCAGTACTTC; CDR3 protein: CASSPWIGETQYF; D gene: -; clone size: -; J gene: TRBJ2-5; V gene: TRBV7-3
CDR3 DNA: TGTGCCATCAGTGACGTCAGGGGAGGGGAGACCCAGTACTTC; CDR3 protein: CAISDVRGGETQYF; D gene: -; clone size: -; J gene: TRBJ2-5; V gene: TRBV10-3
CDR3 DNA: TGTGCCAGCAGCCAAGTAACAGGGCTATTGAACAATGAGCAGTTCTTC; CDR3 protein: CASSQVTGLLNNEQFF; D gene: -; clone size: -; J gene: TRBJ2-1; V gene: TRBV3-1
CDR3 DNA: TGTGCCAGCATCATTCAGGGTACGCAGTATTTT; CDR3 protein: CASIIQGTQYF; D gene: -; clone size: -; J gene: TRBJ2-3; V gene: TRBV5-5
CDR3 DNA: TGTGCCAGCAGTCTAAGGCAGCTCACGAACACCGGGGAGCTGTTTTTT; CDR3 protein: CASSLRQLTNTGELFF; D gene: -; clone size: few; J gene: TRBJ2-2; V gene: TRBV12-3/TRBV12-4
CDR3 DNA: TGTGCCAGCAGCTCCACCTGGGGGGCCAAAAACATTCAGTACTTC; CDR3 protein: CASSSTWGAKNIQYF; D gene: -; clone size: few; J gene: TRBJ2-4; V gene: TRBV5-5
CDR3 DNA: TGCAGTGCTAGTGCGGATAGCTCCTACGAGCAGTACTTC; CDR3 protein: CSASADSSYEQYF; D gene: -; clone size: -; J gene: TRBJ2-7; V gene: TRBV20-1
CDR3 DNA: TGTGCCACTCGGACGGTTGAAAAACTGTTTTTT; CDR3 protein: CATRTVEKLFF; D gene: -; clone size: -; J gene: TRBJ1-4; V gene: TRBV6-1
CDR3 DNA: TGTGCCAGCAGCTTAGAAACATCGGGGTTCATATGGGTGTTT; CDR3 protein: CASSLETSGFIWVF; D gene: -; clone size: -; J gene: TRBJ1-1; V gene: TRBV7-2
CDR3 DNA: TGTGCCAGCAGCCTGAATAGAGGACAGGGGGCTATCAATGAGCAGTTCTTC; CDR3 protein: CASSLNRGQGAINEQFF; D gene: TRBD1; clone size: few; J gene: TRBJ2-1; V gene: TRBV13
CDR3 DNA: TGTGCCAGCAGCCCAGGGGACCCCTCCTACAATGAGCAGTTCTTC; CDR3 protein: CASSPGDPSYNEQFF; D gene: -; clone size: -; J gene: TRBJ2-1; V gene: TRBV5-6
CDR3 DNA: TGTGCCAGCAGCTCCTGGATTAGCGCAGAGACCCAGTACTTC; CDR3 protein: CASSSWISAETQYF; D gene: -; clone size: once; J gene: TRBJ2-5; V gene: TRBV7-2
CDR3 DNA: TGCAGTGCTAGAGTTGACCCGGGACTAGATCACAATGAGCAGTTCTTC; CDR3 protein: CSARVDPGLDHNEQFF; D gene: TRBD2; clone size: once; J gene: TRBJ2-1; V gene: TRBV20-1
CDR3 DNA: TGCGCCAGTGGGGTCAGGGAGACAGGTGGTTGGATGAACACTGAAGCTTTCTTT; CDR3 protein: CASGVRETGGWMNTEAFF; D gene: -; clone size: -; J gene: TRBJ1-1; V gene: TRBV5-1
CDR3 DNA: TGTGCCAGCTTTACGGACAGTTTAATTTATAGCTATGGCTACACCTTC; CDR3 protein: CASFTDSLIYSYGYTF; D gene: -; clone size: -; J gene: TRBJ1-2; V gene: TRBV12-3/TRBV12-4
CDR3 DNA: TGTGCCAGCCTGGGACTAGCGGGAGCCAAAAACATTCAGTACTTC; CDR3 protein: CASLGLAGAKNIQYF; D gene: TRBD2; clone size: few; J gene: TRBJ2-4; V gene: TRBV2
CDR3 DNA: TGCAGTGCTAGGCCGTCCCGACAGGGCGAGGGTCAGCCCCAGCATTTT; CDR3 protein: CSARPSRQGEGQPQHF; D gene: TRBD1; clone size: once; J gene: TRBJ1-5; V gene: TRBV20-1
CDR3 DNA: TGTGCCAGCAGCTTGGTTTTGGGATCCACCGGGGAGCTGTTTTTT; CDR3 protein: CASSLVLGSTGELFF; D gene: -; clone size: -; J gene: TRBJ2-2; V gene: TRBV7-9
CDR3 DNA: TGTGCCAGCAGCTGGACAGTGATGACTAACTATGGCTACACCTTC; CDR3 protein: CASSWTVMTNYGYTF; D gene: -; clone size: few; J gene: TRBJ1-2; V gene: TRBV13
CDR3 DNA: TGCAGCGTTGACCCCGGACTTTATAGGGCAGATACGCAGTATTTT; CDR3 protein: CSVDPGLYRADTQYF; D gene: -; clone size: -; J gene: TRBJ2-3; V gene: TRBV29-1
CDR3 DNA: TGTGCCACCAGTGATTTTGGAGAGACCCAGTACTTC; CDR3 protein: CATSDFGETQYF; D gene: -; clone size: many; J gene: TRBJ2-5; V gene: TRBV24-1
CDR3 DNA: TGCAGTGCTAGAGATCAGCCAGGGGGTTTGCACATTCAGTACTTC; CDR3 protein: CSARDQPGGLHIQYF; D gene: TRBD1; clone size: few; J gene: TRBJ2-4; V gene: TRBV20-1
CDR3 DNA: TGTGCCAGCAATCCTAGACTAGCGGGAGGCACAGATACGCAGTATTTT; CDR3 protein: CASNPRLAGGTDTQYF; D gene: TRBD2; clone size: few; J gene: TRBJ2-3; V gene: TRBV6-1
CDR3 DNA: TGTGCCAGCAGTTATGCGCAATATGGCTACACCTTC; CDR3 protein: CASSYAQYGYTF; D gene: -; clone size: -; J gene: TRBJ1-2; V gene: TRBV6-5
CDR3 DNA: TGTGCCACCAGTGATTTACGCGGTCAGCCCCAGCATTTT; CDR3 protein: CATSDLRGQPQHF; D gene: -; clone size: -; J gene: TRBJ1-5; V gene: TRBV24-1
CDR3 DNA: TGTGCCAGCAGCCCACAGGGAAGCTATGGCTACACCTTC; CDR3 protein: CASSPQGSYGYTF; D gene: -; clone size: -; J gene: TRBJ1-2; V gene: TRBV9
CDR3 DNA: TGCGCCAGCAGGCCCGGGACCTCGCTGAACGAGCAGTACTTC; CDR3 protein: CASRPGTSLNEQYF; D gene: -; clone size: few; J gene: TRBJ2-7; V gene: TRBV10-2
CDR3 DNA: TGTGCCAGCAGCCTCGGACTAGCGGCGGTTGAGGATACGCAGTATTTT; CDR3 protein: CASSLGLAAVEDTQYF; D gene: TRBD2; clone size: -; J gene: TRBJ2-3; V gene: TRBV7-2
CDR3 DNA: TGCAGTGCTAAGCAGGGACAGGGAGTCACTGAAGCTTTCTTT; CDR3 protein: CSAKQGQGVTEAFF; D gene: TRBD1; clone size: -; J gene: TRBJ1-1; V gene: TRBV20-1
CDR3 DNA: TGTGCCAGCAGCGGCGGGGACGACGGGGAGACCCAGTACTTC; CDR3 protein: CASSGGDDGETQYF; D gene: -; clone size: -; J gene: TRBJ2-5; V gene: TRBV9
CDR3 DNA: TGTGCCAGCAGTGAGGGGACGCCTCGGGGGACCCAGTACTTC; CDR3 protein: CASSEGTPRGTQYF; D gene: -; clone size: many; J gene: TRBJ2-5; V gene: TRBV12-3/TRBV12-4
CDR3 DNA: TGTGCCAGCAGCTTAGGACTAGCGGGACAAGCCTACGAGCAGTACTTC; CDR3 protein: CASSLGLAGQAYEQYF; D gene: TRBD2; clone size: few; J gene: TRBJ2-7; V gene: TRBV7-2
CDR3 DNA: TGTGCCAGCAGTGGGGTCGGCTACACCTTC; CDR3 protein: CASSGVGYTF; D gene: -; clone size: -; J gene: TRBJ1-2; V gene: TRBV28
CDR3 DNA: TGCAGCGTTGAAGGGGGTCGGCCTGAAGCTTTCTTT; CDR3 protein: CSVEGGRPEAFF; D gene: -; clone size: -; J gene: TRBJ1-1; V gene: TRBV29-1
CDR3 DNA: TGCAGCGTTCTGGGAGGGAACTACGAGCAGTACTTC; CDR3 protein: CSVLGGNYEQYF; D gene: TRBD2; clone size: few; J gene: TRBJ2-7; V gene: TRBV29-1
CDR3 DNA: TGCAGTGCCCTACTCGGCCTAGCGGGGGGCACAGATACGCAGTATTTT; CDR3 protein: CSALLGLAGGTDTQYF; D gene: TRBD2; clone size: few; J gene: TRBJ2-3; V gene: TRBV20-1
CDR3 DNA: TGTGCCAGCAGTCAAGACGACTACTTTAACTATGGCTACACCTTC; CDR3 protein: CASSQDDYFNYGYTF; D gene: -; clone size: -; J gene: TRBJ1-2; V gene: TRBV5-5